These 2 T cell receptor beta chains share one sample of origin, sequenced in a study of read filtering for tumor transcriptome and immune sequencing. This library used approximately 0.4 ug RNA and molecular barcoded adaptors spanning alpha/delta and beta/gamma chains. TCRdb re-analysed the reads in MiXCR, keeping a single row per CDR3 protein. The table shows about 86,000 distinct CDR3 sequences, with around an eighth occurring only once. The material sequenced was a population of CD138-negative cells sorted from bone marrow. The source of these receptors is a donor aged 40 or older with multiple myeloma.

A word on this clonotype: A much bigger clone sits one base away, suggesting this may be a read error. The chain has TRBV29-1 and TRBJ2-5, with D perhaps TRBD2 (5 bases). This CDR3 region has 11 residues. Germline V gene data show CDR1 as SQVTM and CDR2 as ANQGSEA. This chain's CDR3 is CGVGESETQYF. In nucleotides, the CDR3 is TGCGGCGTTGGGGAGTCTGAGACCCAGTACTTC.

This clonotype was seen ten or more times. This chain uses TRBV7-2 with TRBJ2-3, with 7 nucleotides matching TRBD2. CDR1 SGHTA and CDR2 FQGNSA come from the germline V gene. V dropped 3 bases and J dropped 6; count of bases not matched to a gene: 3. The CDR3 covers 13 residues. CDR3 nucleotides: TGTGCCAGCAGCTTGGGAGGGAGGGATACGCAGTATTTT. It translates to CASSLGGRDTQYF.